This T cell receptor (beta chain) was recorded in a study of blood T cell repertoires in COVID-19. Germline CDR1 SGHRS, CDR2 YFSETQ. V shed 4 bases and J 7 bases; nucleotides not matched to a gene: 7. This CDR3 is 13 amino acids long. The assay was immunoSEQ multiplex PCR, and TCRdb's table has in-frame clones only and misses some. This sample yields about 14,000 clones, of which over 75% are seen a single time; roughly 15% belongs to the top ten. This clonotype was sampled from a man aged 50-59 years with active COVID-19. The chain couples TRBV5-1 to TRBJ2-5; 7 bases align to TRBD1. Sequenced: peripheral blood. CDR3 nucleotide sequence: TGCGCCAGCAGCCGGCAGGGGGATGTGACCCAGTACTTC. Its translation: CASSRQGDVTQYF.